A single sample is the source of the 32 T cell receptor beta chains below, sequenced in a study of blood T cell repertoires in COVID-19. TCRdb keeps only in-frame clones here, not all; method: immunoSEQ multiplex PCR. The data show under 85,000 clones, roughly 90% seen once. What was sequenced was peripheral blood. Receptor source: a man in his 70s with acute or convalescent COVID-19.

V usage is TRBV28 and J usage is TRBJ2-6; 7 bases align to TRBD2. The germline V gene encodes CDR1 MDHEN and CDR2 SYDVKM. CDR3 length: 15 amino acids. Losses at the gene ends were 5 bases for V and 0 bases for J; bases not matched to a gene: 1. The CDR3 spells CASSPGGSGANVLTF. The DNA of the CDR3 is TGTGCCAGCAGTCCGGGGGGCTCTGGGGCCAACGTCCTGACTTTC. Complete variable domain (other parts from reference TRBV28 and TRBJ2-6): DVKVTQSSRYLVKRTGEKVFLECVQDMDHENMFWYRQDPGLGLRLIYFSYDVKMKEKGDIPEGYSVSREKKERFSLILESASTNQTSMYLCASSPGGSGANVLTFGAGSRLTVL.

This clone was recorded only once. The chain employs TRBV7-2 and TRBJ2-3; TRBD1 might be the D (6 bases). Germline assignment: CDR1 SGHTA and CDR2 FQGNSA. CDR3 length: 13 amino acids. Deletions cut 3 bases from V and 10 bases from J, with 14 bases between. The CDR3, as DNA: TGTGCCAGCAGCTTTAGCCCCGAGGGGGCGCAGTATTTT. Translated: CASSFSPEGAQYF.

The V and J genes are TRBV18 and TRBJ1-1; 8 bases map to TRBD1. Trimming cost V 3 bases and J 5 bases; bases outside gene matches: 8. This CDR3 comprises 15 residues. Germline-derived CDR1 and CDR2 are KGHSH and LQKENI. The CDR3 DNA follows: TGTGCCAGCTCACCGCTCAATCAGGGGGCGACTGAAGCTTTCTTT. Translation gives CASSPLNQGATEAFF.

V and J are TRBV6-5 and TRBJ2-7, with 10 bases matching TRBD1. The germline V gene has CDR1 MNHEY and CDR2 SVGAGI. V was pared by 7 bases and J by 4 bases, with 10 bases of the junction left unmatched. CDR3 length equals 15 residues. CDR3 DNA sequence: TGTGCCAGCAAGGCGGACAGGGGGATTACATACGAGCAGTACTTC. This encodes CASKADRGITYEQYF.

The chain carries TRBV28 and TRBJ1-5; possibly TRBD1 for D (5 bases). Germline V CDR1 and CDR2: MDHEN, SYDVKM. V was shortened by 5 bases and J by 0 bases, with 17 bases between the two germline ends. The CDR3 loop spans 17 amino acids. The CDR3 protein is CASSPQKTANSNQPQHF. Written as DNA, the CDR3 is TGTGCCAGCAGTCCCCAGAAGACAGCAAATAGCAATCAGCCCCAGCATTTT. Full variable domain (outside the CDR3, taken from reference TRBV28 and TRBJ1-5): DVKVTQSSRYLVKRTGEKVFLECVQDMDHENMFWYRQDPGLGLRLIYFSYDVKMKEKGDIPEGYSVSREKKERFSLILESASTNQTSMYLCASSPQKTANSNQPQHFGDGTRLSIL.

The gene calls are TRBV7-2 and TRBJ2-1, with TRBD2 identical over 9 bases. Germline assignment: CDR1 SGHTA and CDR2 FQGNSA. The V gene end was trimmed by 8 bases and the J gene end by 8 bases; junction bases not matched to a gene: 13. CDR3 size: 15 residues. As DNA, the CDR3 is TGTGCCAGCGGGAATAGCGGGAGTGGTTTCTATGAGCAGTTCTTC. It yields the protein CASGNSGSGFYEQFF. The variable domain in full, completed from reference TRBV7-2 and TRBJ2-1, reads GAGVSQSPSNKVTEKGKDVELRCDPISGHTALYWYRQSLGQGLEFLIYFQGNSAPDKSGLPSDRFSAERTGGSVSTLTIQRTQQEDSAVYLCASGNSGSGFYEQFFGPGTRLTVL.

This clone showed up just a few times. The chain combines TRBV9 with TRBJ2-7; D is unclear. Trimming took off 4 bases at V and 6 bases at J, with 14 bases between the two ends. In germline, CDR1 is SGDLS, CDR2 YYNGEE. This CDR3 has 13 amino acids. As DNA, the CDR3 is TGTGCCAGCAGCCCAAGCCCGCTAGGCGAGCAGTACTTC. Translation: CASSPSPLGEQYF.

This clone came up once. The chain couples TRBV19 to TRBJ1-5; TRBD1 agrees at 10 bases. CDR1 and CDR2 from the germline V gene are LNHDA and SQIVND (reference sequence). Trimming took 6 bases from V and 1 from J; bases not matched to a gene: 3. This CDR3 is built from 15 residues. The DNA for the CDR3 is TGTGCCAGTAGCTTGGGACAGGGGAGCAATCAGCCCCAGCATTTT. Protein product: CASSLGQGSNQPQHF.

The V and J genes are TRBV9 and TRBJ1-1; maybe TRBD1 (5 bases). The germline V gene encodes CDR1 SGDLS and CDR2 YYNGEE. Trimming shortened V by 4 bases and J by 5 bases, and 18 bases separated the two germline ends. This CDR3 has 15 residues. Written as DNA, the CDR3 is TGTGCCAGCAGCCCGGTCCAGGGAAGTCGAACTGAAGCTTTCTTT. Protein sequence: CASSPVQGSRTEAFF.

The chain couples TRBV10-3 to TRBJ1-1, with 7 bases matching TRBD1. Trimming cost V 6 bases and J 0 bases; bases outside gene matches: 7. The germline V gene encodes CDR1 ENHRY and CDR2 SYGVKD. This CDR3 spans 15 amino acids. The CDR3 nucleotides read TGTGCCATCAGGGGCCAGACAGGGTTGAACACTGAAGCTTTCTTT. Translating gives CAIRGQTGLNTEAFF.

The CDR3 coding sequence is TGTGCCAGCAGCGTAGGGGGGGACAGACAAAATTCACCCCTCCACTTT. This sequence encodes CASSVGGDRQNSPLHF. V is TRBV9 and J is TRBJ1-6; TRBD1 matches 7 bases. The CDR3 loop spans 16 amino acids. Germline CDR1 reads SGDLS; CDR2 reads YYNGEE. After removal of 0 bases from V and 7 bases from J, the junction contained 7 bases not matched to a gene.

The gene calls are TRBV28 and TRBJ1-3; no definite D call. Per germline, CDR1 MDHEN and CDR2 SYDVKM. The CDR3 spans 11 residues. V was clipped by 3 bases and J by 7 bases, with 4 bases between them. The CDR3 is CASSLANTIYF. The CDR3 coding sequence is TGTGCCAGCAGTTTGGCCAACACCATATATTTT.

V gene TRBV14 combines with J gene TRBJ2-1; TRBD2 agrees at 10 bases. CDR3 length: 18 amino acids. The germline CDR1 and CDR2 sequences are SGHDN and FVKESK. J was trimmed by 6 bases and V by 4 bases; bases with no gene match: 15. The CDR3 region is CASSRVQREGLAINEQFF. The CDR3 DNA follows: TGTGCCAGCAGCCGGGTCCAGCGGGAGGGCCTTGCAATCAATGAGCAGTTCTTC.

The rearrangement uses TRBV3-1 (or the pseudogene TRBV3-2) and TRBJ2-3, with D tentatively TRBD2 (8 bases). V was trimmed by 4 bases and J by 1 base, leaving 15 bases between them. CDR1 is LGHDT, CDR2 YNNKEL, per germline (reference sequence). The CDR3 spans 16 residues. The CDR3 sequence is CASSPGGGDRTDTQYF. As DNA, the CDR3 is TGTGCCAGCAGCCCGGGAGGGGGCGATCGCACAGATACGCAGTATTTT.

The rearrangement links TRBV7-8 to TRBJ1-3, with 7 bases fitting TRBD1. This CDR3 has 14 amino acids. Trimming at V came to 5 bases and at J to 2 bases, leaving 3 bases not matched to a gene. The germline V gene encodes CDR1 SGHVS and CDR2 FQNEAQ. DNA for the CDR3: TGTGCCAGCAGCCTCGGGACAGCTGGAAACACCATATATTTT. Its protein product is CASSLGTAGNTIYF. The full variable domain, rest sourced from reference TRBV7-8 and TRBJ1-3, is GAGVSQSPRYKVAKRGQDVALRCDPISGHVSLFWYQQALGQGPEFLTYFQNEAQLDKSGLPSDRFFAERPEGSVSTLKIQRTQQEDSAVYLCASSLGTAGNTIYFGEGSWLTVV.

J is TRBJ1-5 and V is TRBV5-1; the D gene is possibly TRBD1 (5 bases). Germline-derived CDR1 and CDR2 are SGHRS and YFSETQ. The CDR3 loop spans 15 amino acids. Trimming pared 0 bases from V and 2 bases from J, leaving 9 bases between. CDR3 protein: CASSLEGVGNQPQHF. The CDR3 DNA reads TGCGCCAGCAGCTTGGAAGGGGTGGGCAATCAGCCCCAGCATTTT.

This clone was seen once. The chain is built from TRBV5-1 and TRBJ2-2; 9 nucleotides agree with TRBD1. J gave up 1 base and V 4 bases, and 2 bases lay outside the gene matches. The CDR3 runs 15 residues. The germline V gene encodes CDR1 SGHRS and CDR2 YFSETQ. The CDR3 sequence is CASSEDRGNTGELFF. CDR3 DNA sequence: TGCGCCAGCAGCGAGGACAGGGGGAACACCGGGGAGCTGTTTTTT.

The chain carries TRBV6-2 or TRBV6-3 and TRBJ1-1, with 8 nucleotides matching TRBD1. The CDR3 is made up of 15 amino acids. Per germline, CDR1 MNHEY and CDR2 SVGEGT. The J segment lost 0 bases and the V segment lost 4 bases, leaving 4 bases of the junction unmatched. CDR3 protein: CASSSDRGMNTEAFF. The CDR3 DNA follows: TGTGCCAGCAGTTCAGACAGGGGAATGAACACTGAAGCTTTCTTT.

The genes are TRBV19 and TRBJ2-1; possible D gene TRBD1, 5 bases. Germline CDR1 is LNHDA and CDR2 is SQIVND (reference sequence). Trimming removed 1 base at V and 5 bases at J, with 12 bases between. This CDR3 comprises 15 residues. CDR3 protein: CASSIADSTHNEQFF. The CDR3 nucleotides read TGTGCCAGTAGTATAGCCGACAGTACTCACAATGAGCAGTTCTTC.

CDR3 bases: TGTGCCAGTAGTACGCCGGGACAGGGCTACAATCAGCCCCAGCATTTT. Protein: CASSTPGQGYNQPQHF. This sequence joins TRBV19 and TRBJ1-5; 9 bases align to TRBD1. V trimming: 4 bases; J trimming: 3 bases; junction bases outside the gene matches: 7. Germline V CDR1 and CDR2: LNHDA, SQIVND (reference sequence). CDR3 length: 16 residues.

The V call is TRBV7-8, the J call TRBJ1-3; 7 bases fit TRBD1. J gave up 0 bases and V 2 bases, and 10 bases lay outside the gene matches. Germline V gene data show CDR1 as SGHVS and CDR2 as FQNEAQ. The CDR3 spans 18 residues. The CDR3 here is CASSLMGQNAISGNTIYF. The CDR3 bases are TGTGCCAGCAGCTTAATGGGACAGAACGCAATCTCTGGAAACACCATATATTTT.

The chain employs TRBV25-1 and TRBJ1-3; 7 nucleotides align to TRBD1. The CDR3 is 17 residues long. Looked up from germline, CDR1 is MGHDK and CDR2 is SYGVNS. The ends lost 1 base at V and 1 base at J; junction bases unmatched: 7. The CDR3 nucleotides read TGTGCCAGCAGTGAATTAGGGACAGTTCTATCTGGAAACACCATATATTTT. As protein: CASSELGTVLSGNTIYF. The whole variable domain, remainder taken from reference TRBV25-1 and TRBJ1-3, is EADIYQTPRYLVIGTGKKITLECSQTMGHDKMYWYQQDPGMELHLIHYSYGVNSTEKGDLSSESTVSRIRTEHFPLTLESARPSHTSQYLCASSELGTVLSGNTIYFGEGSWLTVV.

This chain links TRBV24-1 with TRBJ2-2; 10 nucleotides line up with TRBD1. The ends lost 0 bases at V and 4 bases at J; junction bases unmatched: 1. CDR3 length equals 16 residues. CDR1 and CDR2 from the germline V gene are KGHDR and SFDVKD. The CDR3 nucleotides read TGTGCCACCAGTGATTTGAGGACAGGGGGCACCGGGGAGCTGTTTTTT. Encoded protein: CATSDLRTGGTGELFF.

The chain has TRBV21-1 and TRBJ2-7; the table gives TRBD1 as D, unverified against the DNA. TRBV21-1 constitutes a pseudogene. The CDR3 is 15 amino acids. The CDR3 region is CASSRPGTGGYEQYF. As DNA, the CDR3 is TGTGCCAGCAGCCGTCCCGGGACAGGGGGCTACGAGCAGTACTTC.

The chain joins TRBV28 to TRBJ2-5, with 7 bases lining up with TRBD2. The CDR3 extends over 17 amino acids. Unmatched junction bases numbered 18, after V lost 5 bases and J lost 6 bases. Germline CDR1 reads MDHEN; CDR2 reads SYDVKM. CDR3: CASSPGTIWGTKKTQYF. CDR3 nucleotide sequence: TGTGCCAGCAGTCCCGGGACTATCTGGGGCACCAAGAAGACCCAGTACTTC.

The gene calls are TRBV23-1 and TRBJ1-1, with 8 nucleotides matching TRBD1. TRBV23-1 is flagged as an ORF with uncertain function. The CDR3 runs 12 residues. Trimming at V came to 11 bases and at J to 3 bases, leaving 5 bases not matched to a gene. The chain's CDR3 is CARQGADTEAFF. The CDR3 coding sequence is TGCGCCCGTCAGGGGGCCGACACTGAAGCTTTCTTT.

This chain connects TRBV7-6 to TRBJ2-5; no clear D gene. Trimming shortened V by 7 bases and J by 2 bases, and 17 bases separated the two germline ends. CDR3 length equals 15 residues. Germline-derived CDR1 and CDR2 are SGHVS and FNYEAQ. The CDR3 DNA reads TGTGCCAGCAAAAAGAGATCGAGCCCGCAAGAGACCCAGTACTTC. It specifies CASKKRSSPQETQYF.

The gene calls are TRBV9 and TRBJ2-4, with 7 bases aligning to TRBD1. J was trimmed by 6 bases and V by 3 bases; bases with no gene match: 12. The CDR3 extends over 16 amino acids. Looked up from germline, CDR1 is SGDLS and CDR2 is YYNGEE. The CDR3 here is CASSATTGTELNIQYF. DNA of the CDR3: TGTGCCAGCAGCGCCACAACCGGGACAGAGTTAAACATTCAGTACTTC.

The count of this clone is one. The chain carries TRBV7-3 and TRBJ2-3; 10 bases map to TRBD2. CDR3 length equals 17 residues. CDR1 and CDR2 from the germline V gene are SGHTA and FQGTGA. Trimming at V came to 1 base and at J to 2 bases, leaving 6 bases not matched to a gene. The CDR3 coding sequence is TGTGCCAGCAGCTTAAGAACTAGCGGGGAGCACACAGATACGCAGTATTTT. Its translation: CASSLRTSGEHTDTQYF.

The CDR3 DNA is TGTGCCAGCAGCGACTACGGGTTTCGCACCATATATTTT. This encodes CASSDYGFRTIYF. The J gene is TRBJ1-3, the V gene TRBV21-1. TRBV21-1 is a listed pseudogene. The CDR3 has 13 residues.

V and J are TRBV19 and TRBJ2-2; D is possibly TRBD1 (5 bases). The CDR3 runs to 15 residues. The germline V and J ends were trimmed by 6 bases and 2 bases, with 13 bases remaining between them. The germline gives CDR1 LNHDA, CDR2 SQIVND (reference sequence). CDR3 protein: CASRLGQINTGELFF. CDR3 DNA sequence: TGTGCCAGTAGATTGGGGCAGATCAACACCGGGGAGCTGTTTTTT.

The rearrangement joins TRBV27 to TRBJ1-1; weak D call: TRBD1 (6 bases). The CDR3 contains 15 residues. From germline, CDR1 is MNHEY and CDR2 SMNVEV (reference sequence). Trimming removed 2 bases from V and 6 bases from J, with 16 bases in between. CDR3 in amino acids: CASSLALGAVAEAFF. The CDR3 coding sequence is TGTGCCAGCAGTTTAGCGCTGGGGGCGGTTGCTGAAGCTTTCTTT.